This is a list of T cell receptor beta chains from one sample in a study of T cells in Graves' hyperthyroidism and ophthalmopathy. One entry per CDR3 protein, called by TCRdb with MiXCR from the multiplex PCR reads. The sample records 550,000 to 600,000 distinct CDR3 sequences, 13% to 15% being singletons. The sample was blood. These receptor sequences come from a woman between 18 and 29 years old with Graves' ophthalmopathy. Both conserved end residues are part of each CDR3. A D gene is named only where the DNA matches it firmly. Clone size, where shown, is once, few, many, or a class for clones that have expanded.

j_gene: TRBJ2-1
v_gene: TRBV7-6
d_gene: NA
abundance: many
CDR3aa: CASSLPRLNYNEQFF
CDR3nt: TGTGCCAGCAGCTTACCCCGACTGAACTACAATGAGCAGTTCTTC

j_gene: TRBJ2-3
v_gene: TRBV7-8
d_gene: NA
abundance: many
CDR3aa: CASSLVGTHTDTQYF
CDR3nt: TGTGCCAGCAGCTTAGTGGGGACTCACACAGATACGCAGTATTTT

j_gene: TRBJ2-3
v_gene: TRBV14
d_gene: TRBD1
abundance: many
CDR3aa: CASSYTGADTQYF
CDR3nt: TGTGCCAGCAGCTATACAGGGGCAGATACGCAGTATTTT

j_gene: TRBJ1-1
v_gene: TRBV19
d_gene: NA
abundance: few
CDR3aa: CASSRTTLQGMNTEAFF
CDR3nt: TGTGCCAGTAGTCGGACCACTTTACAGGGAATGAACACTGAAGCTTTCTTT

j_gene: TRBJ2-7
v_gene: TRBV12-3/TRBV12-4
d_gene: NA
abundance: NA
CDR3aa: CAGSFPENYEQYF
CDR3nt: TGTGCCGGCAGTTTTCCAGAGAACTACGAGCAGTACTTC

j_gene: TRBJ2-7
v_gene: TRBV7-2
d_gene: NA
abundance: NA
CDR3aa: CASSPQDYERYF
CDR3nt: TGTGCCAGCAGCCCCCAGGACTACGAGCGGTACTTC

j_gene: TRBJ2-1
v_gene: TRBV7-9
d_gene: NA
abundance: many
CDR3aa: CASGFGGHMENEQFF
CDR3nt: TGTGCCAGCGGCTTTGGTGGCCACATGGAGAATGAGCAGTTCTTC

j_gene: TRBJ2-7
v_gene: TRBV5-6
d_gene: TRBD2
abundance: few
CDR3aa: CASSRGLAGVVPYEQYF
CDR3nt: TGTGCCAGCAGCCGGGGACTAGCGGGAGTAGTCCCCTACGAGCAGTACTTC

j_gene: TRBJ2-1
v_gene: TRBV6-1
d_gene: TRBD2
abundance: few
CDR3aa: CASSPGLGSGWQFF
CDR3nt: TGTGCCAGCAGTCCGGGACTAGGGTCCGGATGGCAGTTCTTC

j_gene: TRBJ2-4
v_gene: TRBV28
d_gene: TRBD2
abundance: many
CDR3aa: CASRPTSGGANIQYF
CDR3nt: TGTGCCAGCAGACCTACTAGCGGGGGTGCGAACATTCAGTACTTC

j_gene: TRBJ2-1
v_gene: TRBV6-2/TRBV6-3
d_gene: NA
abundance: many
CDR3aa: CASSYSPSPYNEQFF
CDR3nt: TGTGCCAGCAGTTACAGTCCCAGCCCCTACAATGAGCAGTTCTTC

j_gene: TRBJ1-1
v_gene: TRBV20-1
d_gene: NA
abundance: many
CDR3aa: CSARVALQGQEAFF
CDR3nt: TGCAGTGCTAGAGTGGCCCTCCAGGGGCAAGAAGCTTTCTTT

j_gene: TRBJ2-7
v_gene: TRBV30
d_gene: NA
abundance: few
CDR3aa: CAWSVWGYSSYEQYF
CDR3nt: TGTGCCTGGAGTGTGTGGGGGTATAGCTCCTACGAGCAGTACTTC

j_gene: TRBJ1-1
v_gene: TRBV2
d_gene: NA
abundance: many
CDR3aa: CAISVPEAFF
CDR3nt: TGTGCCATCTCGGTTCCTGAAGCTTTCTTT

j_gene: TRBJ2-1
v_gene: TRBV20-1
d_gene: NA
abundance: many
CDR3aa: CSARRRTDDNEQFF
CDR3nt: TGCAGTGCTCGACGGCGGACAGATGACAATGAGCAGTTCTTC

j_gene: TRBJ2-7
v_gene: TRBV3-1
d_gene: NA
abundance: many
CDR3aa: CASSHHLALSYEQYF
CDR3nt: TGTGCCAGCAGCCACCACCTGGCGTTGTCCTACGAGCAGTACTTC

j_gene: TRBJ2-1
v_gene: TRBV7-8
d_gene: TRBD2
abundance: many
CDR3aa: CASSSGGLAGGLGYNEQFF
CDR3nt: TGTGCCAGCAGCTCCGGGGGGCTAGCGGGAGGGCTCGGATACAATGAGCAGTTCTTC

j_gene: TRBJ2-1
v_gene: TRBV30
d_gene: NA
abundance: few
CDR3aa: CACSQLGEQFF
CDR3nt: TGTGCCTGTTCTCAGTTGGGGGAGCAGTTCTTC

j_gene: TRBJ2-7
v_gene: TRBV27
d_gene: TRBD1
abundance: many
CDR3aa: CASQVGQGAVEQYF
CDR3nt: TGTGCCAGCCAGGTCGGACAGGGGGCGGTCGAGCAGTACTTC

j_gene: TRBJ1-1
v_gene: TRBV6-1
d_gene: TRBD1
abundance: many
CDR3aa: CASRRQGAGGTEAFF
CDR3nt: TGTGCCAGCAGGAGACAGGGGGCTGGGGGCACTGAAGCTTTCTTT

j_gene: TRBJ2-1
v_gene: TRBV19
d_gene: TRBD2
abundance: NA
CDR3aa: CASNSGSSDNEQFF
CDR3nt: TGTGCCAGTAATAGCGGGAGTTCTGACAATGAGCAGTTCTTC

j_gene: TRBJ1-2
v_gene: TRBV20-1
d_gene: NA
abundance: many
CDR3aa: CSAIRDGGYTF
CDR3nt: TGCAGTGCTATTAGAGACGGTGGCTACACCTTC

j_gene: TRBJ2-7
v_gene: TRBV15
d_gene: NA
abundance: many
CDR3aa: CATSRTGDTSDPTYEQYF
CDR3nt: TGTGCCACCAGCAGAACAGGGGATACTAGCGATCCTACCTACGAGCAGTACTTC

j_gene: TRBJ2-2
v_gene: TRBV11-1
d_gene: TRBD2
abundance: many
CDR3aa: CASSLGLAGGELFF
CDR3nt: TGTGCCAGCAGCTTAGGACTAGCGGGCGGGGAGCTGTTTTTT

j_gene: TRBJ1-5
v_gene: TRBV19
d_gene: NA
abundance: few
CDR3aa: CASSKPGGNQPQHF
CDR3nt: TGTGCCAGTAGTAAGCCTGGGGGCAATCAGCCCCAGCATTTT

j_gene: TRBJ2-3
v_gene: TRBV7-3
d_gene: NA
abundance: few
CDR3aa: CASSTGGSTDTQYF
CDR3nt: TGTGCCAGCAGCACCGGGGGTAGCACAGATACGCAGTATTTT

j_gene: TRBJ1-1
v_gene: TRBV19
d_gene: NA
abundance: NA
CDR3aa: CASSIGIQSGAEAFF
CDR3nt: TGTGCCAGTAGTATAGGAATCCAGTCCGGGGCTGAAGCTTTCTTT